This is a list of T cell receptor beta chains from one sample in a study of patients and donors after allogeneic stem cell transplantation. Each CDR3 protein gets one entry after TCRdb re-called the RT-PCR reads with MiXCR. In the table there are under 200,000 distinct CDR3 sequences, 30% of which are singletons. The sequenced material came from blood, either unsorted or a sorted T cell fraction (not recorded which). Receptors originate from a human donor who was either an allogeneic HSCT recipient or a stem cell or donor lymphocyte infusion donor (not recorded which). It is not recorded whose cells these are; they may come from a transplant donor. Each CDR3 is given with its conserved first and last residue. The order of the fields is V gene, CDR3 length, clone size, J gene, D gene, CDR3 DNA, CDR3 protein. D genes are given only for firm matches. Rows give clone size only sometimes, using once, few, many, or a class for an expanded clone.

TRBV29-1	13	few	TRBJ2-4	TRBD1	TGCAGCGTTATACAGGGGAAGGGAAACATTCAGTACTTC	CSVIQGKGNIQYF
TRBV27	17	-	TRBJ1-4	TRBD1	TGTGCCAGCAGTCCCCGGACAGGGGGCTTCCGTTATGAAAAACTGTTTTTT	CASSPRTGGFRYEKLFF
TRBV5-1	14	few	TRBJ1-1	TRBD1	TGCGCCAGCAGCTTACGACAGGGCGACACTGAAGCTTTCTTT	CASSLRQGDTEAFF
TRBV12-3/TRBV12-4	12	few	TRBJ1-6	-	TGTGCCAGCAGTTTAAACGGTTCACCCCTCCACTTT	CASSLNGSPLHF
TRBV27	12	-	TRBJ1-2	-	TGTGCCAGCAGTTCCCAGGGACTTCGCTACACCTTC	CASSSQGLRYTF
TRBV5-1	16	few	TRBJ2-2	TRBD2	TGCGCCAGCAGCTACCCTAGCGGAGTGAACACCGGGGAGCTGTTTTTT	CASSYPSGVNTGELFF
TRBV9	16	-	TRBJ2-4	-	TGTGCCAGCAGCGCCGGGGGGCGGGGCCCCAAAAACATTCAGTACTTC	CASSAGGRGPKNIQYF
TRBV4-3	14	-	TRBJ1-2	-	TGCGCCAGCAGCCAAGTAGGGACATCCTATGGCTACACCTTC	CASSQVGTSYGYTF
TRBV27	13	many	TRBJ1-1	-	TGTGCCACAACAGGCGGAGGGAACACTGAAGCTTTCTTT	CATTGGGNTEAFF
TRBV9	15	-	TRBJ2-7	-	TGTGCCAGCAGCCTTTACCTGGGGCAGGGCTACGAGCAGTACTTC	CASSLYLGQGYEQYF
TRBV4-2	12	-	TRBJ2-1	-	TGTGCCAGCAGCCTCTCTTTGAATGAGCAGTTCTTC	CASSLSLNEQFF
TRBV5-1	14	-	TRBJ2-3	-	TGCGCCAGCAGCTTATCAACAGGCACAGATACGCAGTATTTT	CASSLSTGTDTQYF
TRBV2	19	-	TRBJ2-6	TRBD2	TGTGCCAGCAGTTCCCAGACTAGCGGGGTCAGCTCTGGGGCCAACGTCCTGACTTTC	CASSSQTSGVSSGANVLTF
TRBV9	14	few	TRBJ2-7	-	TGTGCCAGCAGCCCGGGACTTCAGGGCTACGAGCAGTACTTC	CASSPGLQGYEQYF
TRBV10-3	15	-	TRBJ2-3	-	TGTGCCATCAGTGACGCGAAAATAGCTTCGGATACGCAGTATTTT	CAISDAKIASDTQYF
TRBV4-3	19	-	TRBJ2-7	-	TGCGCCAGCAGCCAAGCCCTCGGGGGCCACCGAGCTAACGCCTACGAGCAGTACTTC	CASSQALGGHRANAYEQYF
TRBV7-2	13	medium-sized	TRBJ1-6	-	TGTGCCAGCAGCTTAAATTTGCGTTCACCCCTCCACTTT	CASSLNLRSPLHF
TRBV7-9	14	few	TRBJ1-1	-	TGTGCCAGCAGCTTAGAGGCGGGAAACACTGAAGCTTTCTTT	CASSLEAGNTEAFF
TRBV4-3	16	few	TRBJ2-4	-	TGCGCCAGCAGCCAAGACACCTTACTAGCCAAAAACATTCAGTACTTC	CASSQDTLLAKNIQYF
TRBV10-3	12	-	TRBJ1-6	TRBD1	TGTGCCATCACAGGGGGCCGTTCACCCCTCCACTTT	CAITGGRSPLHF
TRBV20-1	14	many	TRBJ1-2	TRBD1	TGCAGTGCTCCGCGACAGGGGAGGGGATCGAGCTACACCTTC	CSAPRQGRGSSYTF
TRBV7-6	15	-	TRBJ1-1	TRBD1	TGTGCCGGCAGCTCCGGACAGGAGCTAGGCACTGAAGCTTTCTTT	CAGSSGQELGTEAFF
TRBV11-2	14	-	TRBJ2-1	-	TGTGCCAGCAGCTTAGATAACCCAGGAAATGAGCAGTTCTTC	CASSLDNPGNEQFF
TRBV16	15	-	TRBJ2-7	-	TGTGCCAGCAGCCAATTCAGCACAAAAACCTACGAGCAGTACTTC	CASSQFSTKTYEQYF
TRBV20-1	13	-	TRBJ2-7	-	TGCAGTGCTACCTCTGAGGACTCCTACGAGCAGTACTTC	CSATSEDSYEQYF